Given below is one T cell receptor (beta chain) in context. What it binds is unknown. The germline gives CDR1 SGHTS, CDR2 YDEGEE. This CDR3 is 15 amino acids long. V shed 4 bases and J shed 4 bases, with 15 bases lying between them. This sample is part of a study of shared clonotypes between healthy human individuals. Study-wide context: Donors consisted of a couple of women and a few men between 18 and 49.

The study's findings and limits: When compared with the clonotypes that were shared by all four sorted-subset donors, the non-shared clonotypes turned out to have lower generation probabilities. Naive CD4 clonotypes overlapped across a few donors at about 5.3%.

Repertoires were generated with immunoSEQ multiplex PCR, while TCRdb's copy carries only in-frame clones and drops some. The table has some 2,100,000 clones, under 97% seen once. This receptor was identified in a man aged 18 to 30 in good health. The sequenced sample consisted of naive CD4+ T cells sorted from blood. As to subset: CD45RA+ positively selected. The chain uses TRBV5-8 and TRBJ1-3; D gene uncertain. The CDR3 DNA sequence: TGTGCCAGCAGCCACGACGGTTCGAGAGGAAACACCATATATTTT. Translating it yields CASSHDGSRGNTIYF.